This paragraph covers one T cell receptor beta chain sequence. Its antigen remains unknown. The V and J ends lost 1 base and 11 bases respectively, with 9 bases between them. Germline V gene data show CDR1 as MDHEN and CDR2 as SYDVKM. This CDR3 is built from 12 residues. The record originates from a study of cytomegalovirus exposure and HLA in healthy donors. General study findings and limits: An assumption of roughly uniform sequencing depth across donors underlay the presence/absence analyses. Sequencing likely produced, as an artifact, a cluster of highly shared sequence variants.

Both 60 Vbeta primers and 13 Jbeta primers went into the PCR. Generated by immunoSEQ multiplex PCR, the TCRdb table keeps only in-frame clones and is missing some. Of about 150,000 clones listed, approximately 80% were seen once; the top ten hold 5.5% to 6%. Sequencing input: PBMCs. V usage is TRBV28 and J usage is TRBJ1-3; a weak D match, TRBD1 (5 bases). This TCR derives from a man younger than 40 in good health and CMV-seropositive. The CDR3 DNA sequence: TGTGCCAGCAGTTTATCGGGGGGGTCCATATATTTT. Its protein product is CASSLSGGSIYF. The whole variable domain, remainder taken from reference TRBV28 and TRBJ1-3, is DVKVTQSSRYLVKRTGEKVFLECVQDMDHENMFWYRQDPGLGLRLIYFSYDVKMKEKGDIPEGYSVSREKKERFSLILESASTNQTSMYLCASSLSGGSIYFGEGSWLTVV.